The entry below gives a single T cell receptor beta chain sequence along with its context. Antigen unknown. This sample was taken from a study of beta chain features in type 1 diabetes. Study-level points and caveats: Possible PCR preference for shorter templates applied equally to patients and controls.

Expressed TCRB transcripts were sequenced because the entire RNA isolate underwent reverse transcription. The read count averaged about 3.57 million across naive, central memory and regulatory T cell samples. Clones were read by immunoSEQ multiplex PCR, and TCRdb kept only the in-frame ones, dropping some. The sample holds 250,000 to 350,000 clones, 14% seen once. Sequenced: central memory CD4+ T cells from blood. The sequence was obtained from a young man in good health.

The CDR3 coding sequence is TGCGCCAGCAGCTGGGCGTCCCTTGGGACTGAAGCTTTCTTT. Translated, it gives CASSWASLGTEAFF. This chain uses TRBV5-1 with TRBJ1-1; D ambiguous. Trimming removed 3 bases from V and 5 bases from J, with 14 bases in between. The CDR3 consists of 14 residues. Germline loops: CDR1 SGHRS, CDR2 YFSETQ.